This paragraph reports one TCR beta chain. CDR1 and CDR2 (germline): MDHEN, SYDVKM. The CDR3 covers 16 residues. Trimming removed 5 bases from V and 4 bases from J; junction bases left unmatched: 12. Assay: immunoSEQ multiplex PCR; the TCRdb copy retains only in-frame clones and omits some. The data hold some 130,000 clones, with more than 90% observed a single time. This sample was included in a study of T cell responses to AZD1222 COVID-19 vaccine. The receptor was derived from an adult who received the AZD1222 COVID-19 vaccine. The specimen comprised peripheral blood, sampled 28 days after the second AZD1222 dose. The chain recombines TRBV28 with TRBJ2-3; TRBD2 matches at 7 bases. The chain's CDR3 is CASSPRLGRSSDTQYF. Here the CDR3 DNA reads TGTGCCAGCAGTCCAAGACTCGGGAGGTCGTCAGATACGCAGTATTTT.